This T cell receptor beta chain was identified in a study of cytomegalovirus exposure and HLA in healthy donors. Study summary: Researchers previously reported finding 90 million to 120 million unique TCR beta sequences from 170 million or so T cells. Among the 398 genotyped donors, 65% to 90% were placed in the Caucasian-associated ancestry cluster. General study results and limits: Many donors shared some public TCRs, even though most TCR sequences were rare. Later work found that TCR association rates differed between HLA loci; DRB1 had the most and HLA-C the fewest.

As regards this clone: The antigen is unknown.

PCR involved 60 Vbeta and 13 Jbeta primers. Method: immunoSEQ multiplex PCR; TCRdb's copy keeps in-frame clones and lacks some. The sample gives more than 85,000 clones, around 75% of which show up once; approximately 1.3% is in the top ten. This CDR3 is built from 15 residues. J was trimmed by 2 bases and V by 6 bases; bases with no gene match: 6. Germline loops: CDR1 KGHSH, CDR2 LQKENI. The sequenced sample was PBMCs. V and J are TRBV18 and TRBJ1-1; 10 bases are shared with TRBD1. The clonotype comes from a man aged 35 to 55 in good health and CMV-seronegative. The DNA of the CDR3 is TGTGCCAGCTCTGAAAGGACAGGGGGAAACACTGAAGCTTTCTTT. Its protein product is CASSERTGGNTEAFF.